This is a list of T cell receptor beta chains from one sample in a study of cytotoxic CD8 clonotypes in ibrutinib-treated CLL. Data came from immunoSEQ multiplex PCR; TCRdb stores just in-frame clones and leaves some out. The repertoire consists of tens of thousands of clones, with roughly 86% occurring once and the leading ten covering around 5.4%. The sample here was PBMCs, taken before ibrutinib treatment. These receptors came from a human donor with chronic lymphocytic leukemia. Both conserved end residues are part of each CDR3. Each record gives: J gene, V gene, D gene, clone size, CDR3 DNA, CDR3 protein. The D gene is left open where the match is weak. Only some rows state a clone size, as once, few, many or a class for expanded clones.

j_call: TRBJ2-2; v_call: TRBV28; d_call: TRBD1; clone_size: NA; cdr3_nt: TGTGCCAGCAGTTTACCTCCCTCTTGGACAGGGAACACCGGGGAGCTGTTTTTT; cdr3_aa: CASSLPPSWTGNTGELFF
j_call: TRBJ1-1; v_call: TRBV6-5; d_call: NA; clone_size: NA; cdr3_nt: TGTGCCAGCAGATGGAGGAGGCATTTTGAAGCTTTCTTT; cdr3_aa: CASRWRRHFEAFF
j_call: TRBJ1-2; v_call: TRBV2; d_call: NA; clone_size: NA; cdr3_nt: TGTGCCAGCGTCAAAGTCCGAAACCATAACTATGGCTACACCTTC; cdr3_aa: CASVKVRNHNYGYTF
j_call: TRBJ2-1; v_call: TRBV5-1; d_call: NA; clone_size: NA; cdr3_nt: TGCGCCAGCAGCTTGTCTCCCCCTTACAATGAGCAGTTCTTC; cdr3_aa: CASSLSPPYNEQFF
j_call: TRBJ2-1; v_call: TRBV5-1; d_call: NA; clone_size: NA; cdr3_nt: TGCGCCAGCAGCTTGGACGGGATAGGAGAGCAGTTCTTC; cdr3_aa: CASSLDGIGEQFF
j_call: TRBJ1-1; v_call: TRBV19; d_call: NA; clone_size: few; cdr3_nt: TGTGCCAGTAGCGGTTCGGGGGTTTTATCATGGAACACTGAAGCTTTCTTT; cdr3_aa: CASSGSGVLSWNTEAFF
j_call: TRBJ1-3; v_call: TRBV15; d_call: NA; clone_size: once; cdr3_nt: TGTGCCACCAGCAGAGATACGGGGAACAGGGCCGGAAACACCATATATTTT; cdr3_aa: CATSRDTGNRAGNTIYF
j_call: TRBJ2-7; v_call: TRBV28; d_call: NA; clone_size: NA; cdr3_nt: TGTGCCAGCAGGGCCCTGGACCTGGGCGAGCAGTACTTC; cdr3_aa: CASRALDLGEQYF
j_call: TRBJ2-1; v_call: TRBV27; d_call: NA; clone_size: NA; cdr3_nt: TGTGCCAGCAGTTCGGTGGGAAAGTCCTACAATGAGCAGTTCTTC; cdr3_aa: CASSSVGKSYNEQFF
j_call: TRBJ2-2; v_call: TRBV4-3; d_call: TRBD1; clone_size: NA; cdr3_nt: TGCGCCAGCAGCCAACTTGACAGGGGCGGGGAGCTGTTTTTT; cdr3_aa: CASSQLDRGGELFF
j_call: TRBJ2-7; v_call: TRBV6-5; d_call: NA; clone_size: NA; cdr3_nt: TGTGCCAGCAGTTATAGCGCCGGATACTACGAGCAGTACTTC; cdr3_aa: CASSYSAGYYEQYF
j_call: TRBJ2-3; v_call: TRBV4-1; d_call: TRBD1; clone_size: once; cdr3_nt: TGCGCCAGCAGCCAAAGGTCCCCCGGGACAGGGGGCGGTGGTCTGTCCGATACGCAGTATTTT; cdr3_aa: CASSQRSPGTGGGGLSDTQYF
j_call: TRBJ2-7; v_call: TRBV28; d_call: NA; clone_size: once; cdr3_nt: TGTGCCAGCAGGGATCTCAACGAGCAGTACTTC; cdr3_aa: CASRDLNEQYF
j_call: TRBJ1-2; v_call: TRBV2; d_call: NA; clone_size: NA; cdr3_nt: TGTGCCACGGAGTTACAGGGTCTGGGAGACTATGGCTACACCTTC; cdr3_aa: CATELQGLGDYGYTF
j_call: TRBJ2-7; v_call: TRBV25-1; d_call: TRBD1; clone_size: NA; cdr3_nt: TGTGCCAGCAGTAGAAGCGGGACAGGGGCCTACGAGCAGTACTTC; cdr3_aa: CASSRSGTGAYEQYF
j_call: TRBJ2-1; v_call: TRBV15; d_call: TRBD1; clone_size: NA; cdr3_nt: TGTGCCACCAGCAGACAGGGGGCGCATCAGTTCTTC; cdr3_aa: CATSRQGAHQFF
j_call: TRBJ1-1; v_call: TRBV6-5; d_call: NA; clone_size: NA; cdr3_nt: TGTGCCAGCAGTTCCGACCCGAGCACTGAAGCTTTCTTT; cdr3_aa: CASSSDPSTEAFF
j_call: TRBJ2-1; v_call: TRBV5-1; d_call: TRBD2; clone_size: NA; cdr3_nt: TGCGCCAGCAGCCTTGGACTAGCGGGAGGCGATGAGCAGTTCTTC; cdr3_aa: CASSLGLAGGDEQFF
j_call: TRBJ1-1; v_call: TRBV30; d_call: TRBD1; clone_size: NA; cdr3_nt: TGTGCCTGGAGTGTAACAGGGGCGAACACTGAAGCTTTCTTT; cdr3_aa: CAWSVTGANTEAFF
j_call: TRBJ2-7; v_call: TRBV7-2; d_call: TRBD1; clone_size: NA; cdr3_nt: TGTGCCAGCAGCGTCAGACAGGGGACCTACGAGCAGTACTTC; cdr3_aa: CASSVRQGTYEQYF
j_call: TRBJ2-2; v_call: TRBV5-1; d_call: NA; clone_size: few; cdr3_nt: TGCGCCAGCAGCTTGGTGCTGCGGAACACCGGGGAGCTGTTTTTT; cdr3_aa: CASSLVLRNTGELFF
j_call: TRBJ2-1; v_call: TRBV10-3; d_call: TRBD2; clone_size: NA; cdr3_nt: TGTGCCATCAGTGACGACGGACTAGCGAATTCGGGGAATGAGCAGTTCTTC; cdr3_aa: CAISDDGLANSGNEQFF
j_call: TRBJ1-5; v_call: TRBV5-1; d_call: NA; clone_size: NA; cdr3_nt: TGCGCCAGCAGCTTGGTGAGTGGAGGGGGTCCCAATCAGCCCCAGCATTTT; cdr3_aa: CASSLVSGGGPNQPQHF
j_call: TRBJ2-3; v_call: TRBV5-4; d_call: NA; clone_size: NA; cdr3_nt: TGTGCCAGCACCCTGACGGGGAGCCGGGCAGATACGCAGTATTTT; cdr3_aa: CASTLTGSRADTQYF
j_call: TRBJ1-5; v_call: TRBV28; d_call: NA; clone_size: NA; cdr3_nt: TGTGCCAGCACCAATTCGGTACGGCTCAATCAGCCCCAGCATTTT; cdr3_aa: CASTNSVRLNQPQHF
j_call: TRBJ1-2; v_call: TRBV6-5; d_call: NA; clone_size: NA; cdr3_nt: TGTGCCAGCAGACCGACGGTGAACTATGGCTACACCTTC; cdr3_aa: CASRPTVNYGYTF
j_call: TRBJ1-3; v_call: TRBV19; d_call: TRBD1; clone_size: NA; cdr3_nt: TGTGCCAGTAGTATAGCCGGACAGGGGGCTGGAAACACCATATATTTT; cdr3_aa: CASSIAGQGAGNTIYF
j_call: TRBJ2-2; v_call: TRBV4-2; d_call: TRBD2; clone_size: NA; cdr3_nt: TGTGCCAGCAGCCAAGAGACTAGCGGAGGTGGGGAGCTGTTTTTT; cdr3_aa: CASSQETSGGGELFF
j_call: TRBJ2-7; v_call: TRBV15; d_call: TRBD2; clone_size: NA; cdr3_nt: TGTGCCACCAGCAGCCTCTGGGCGGGAGCGCTCGAGCAGTACTTC; cdr3_aa: CATSSLWAGALEQYF
j_call: TRBJ1-1; v_call: TRBV11-1; d_call: NA; clone_size: NA; cdr3_nt: TGTGCCAGCAGCTTAGATCGCCTCGGCGGCCGGAACACTGAAGCTTTCTTT; cdr3_aa: CASSLDRLGGRNTEAFF
j_call: TRBJ2-7; v_call: TRBV11-3; d_call: TRBD2; clone_size: NA; cdr3_nt: TGTGCCAGCAGCTTAGATACAGCGGCTAGCGGGAGGTGGGAGACCGAGCAGTACTTC; cdr3_aa: CASSLDTAASGRWETEQYF
j_call: TRBJ2-7; v_call: TRBV19; d_call: TRBD1; clone_size: NA; cdr3_nt: TGTGCCAGTAGTAGTCAGGGGGCCAACGAGCAGTACTTC; cdr3_aa: CASSSQGANEQYF
j_call: TRBJ1-4; v_call: TRBV30; d_call: TRBD1; clone_size: NA; cdr3_nt: TGTGCCTGGAGTGGACTAGACAGGGGAGGAGGGGAGGAACTGTTTTTT; cdr3_aa: CAWSGLDRGGGEELFF
j_call: TRBJ2-7; v_call: TRBV5-1; d_call: TRBD2; clone_size: NA; cdr3_nt: TGCGCCAGCAGCTTAGCGGGAGGGCCGAGGGAGCAGTACTTC; cdr3_aa: CASSLAGGPREQYF
j_call: TRBJ1-5; v_call: TRBV7-2; d_call: NA; clone_size: NA; cdr3_nt: TGTGCCAGCAGCTTATTTCTCAGGGATCCGCCCCAGCATTTT; cdr3_aa: CASSLFLRDPPQHF
j_call: TRBJ2-7; v_call: TRBV19; d_call: TRBD2; clone_size: NA; cdr3_nt: TGTGCCAGTAGTAGGGGACTAGCGAACGAGCAGTACTTC; cdr3_aa: CASSRGLANEQYF
j_call: TRBJ2-1; v_call: TRBV6-1; d_call: NA; clone_size: NA; cdr3_nt: TGTGCCAGCAGTGAACTAGGGCTAAACAATGAGCAGTTCTTC; cdr3_aa: CASSELGLNNEQFF
j_call: TRBJ2-3; v_call: TRBV4-1; d_call: TRBD2; clone_size: NA; cdr3_nt: TGCGCCAGCAGCCAAGATCTAGCGGGAGCTTGGGGTACGCAGTATTTT; cdr3_aa: CASSQDLAGAWGTQYF
j_call: TRBJ2-1; v_call: TRBV7-8; d_call: TRBD2; clone_size: NA; cdr3_nt: TGTGCCAGCAGCTTCGAGGGACTAGCGATGAATGAGCAGTTCTTC; cdr3_aa: CASSFEGLAMNEQFF
j_call: TRBJ1-3; v_call: TRBV11-2; d_call: NA; clone_size: NA; cdr3_nt: TGTGCCAGCAGCTTATCACAGGGTCACGGAAACACCATATATTTT; cdr3_aa: CASSLSQGHGNTIYF
j_call: TRBJ2-1; v_call: TRBV9; d_call: NA; clone_size: few; cdr3_nt: TGTGCCAGCAGCGCCCCGGGACGGAGCTCCTACAATGAGCAGTTCTTC; cdr3_aa: CASSAPGRSSYNEQFF
j_call: TRBJ2-7; v_call: TRBV7-8; d_call: TRBD2; clone_size: once; cdr3_nt: TGTGCCAGCAGCCCTAGGACTAGGGCCTACGAGCAGTACTTC; cdr3_aa: CASSPRTRAYEQYF
j_call: TRBJ1-5; v_call: TRBV30; d_call: NA; clone_size: once; cdr3_nt: TGTGCCTGGAGCGCCGAGGGGGGGGCTAGCAATCAGCCCCAGCATTTT; cdr3_aa: CAWSAEGGASNQPQHF
j_call: TRBJ2-1; v_call: TRBV6-6; d_call: TRBD2; clone_size: NA; cdr3_nt: TGTGCCAGCCTTAAGGCCGGGACTACTAAAAACAATGAGCAGTTCTTC; cdr3_aa: CASLKAGTTKNNEQFF
j_call: TRBJ2-2; v_call: TRBV9; d_call: NA; clone_size: NA; cdr3_nt: TGTGCCAGCAGCGTGGTTGGAGGAAACACCGGGGAGCTGTTTTTT; cdr3_aa: CASSVVGGNTGELFF
j_call: TRBJ1-4; v_call: TRBV6-1; d_call: NA; clone_size: NA; cdr3_nt: TGTGCCAGCAGCCCTTACGTTGCAACTAATGAAAAACTGTTTTTT; cdr3_aa: CASSPYVATNEKLFF
j_call: TRBJ2-1; v_call: TRBV10-3; d_call: TRBD2; clone_size: NA; cdr3_nt: TGTGCCATCAGTGAGTCGGATAGCGGGAGGGGTCGCGAGCAGTTCTTC; cdr3_aa: CAISESDSGRGREQFF
j_call: TRBJ2-3; v_call: TRBV7-2; d_call: TRBD2; clone_size: NA; cdr3_nt: TGTGCCAGCAGCTCCGGGGGGACTAGCGGGAGCTCGGGCACAGATACGCAGTATTTT; cdr3_aa: CASSSGGTSGSSGTDTQYF